This entry lists 22 T cell receptor beta chains sequenced from one sample in a study of T-cell memory formation after mild COVID-19. One entry per CDR3 protein, called by TCRdb with MiXCR from the 5' RACE reads. Here the sample spans 390,000 or so distinct CDR3 sequences, 15% to 20% being singletons. Sequenced material: PBMCs or a T cell subset sorted from them (not recorded which). The receptor set was obtained from a man aged 18 to 29 who had mild COVID-19 (a few samples of this study predate the infection). Cell type and time point are not known.

The V and J genes are TRBV12-3 or TRBV12-4 and TRBJ2-7; no firm D call. Trimming removed 3 bases from V and 2 bases from J, with 11 bases in between. The CDR3 covers 14 residues. CDR3 loop: CASSFRRKAYEQYF. The CDR3 DNA sequence: TGTGCCAGCAGTTTTCGCAGGAAGGCCTACGAGCAGTACTTC.

About this clonotype itself: Possible read error: a much larger clone is one base away. The rearrangement links TRBV18 to TRBJ2-5; TRBD2 aligns across 7 bases. The CDR3 sequence is 14 residues long. Germline V CDR1 and CDR2: KGHSH, LQKENI. CDR3 amino acids: CVSSPAGNQETQYF. Written as DNA, the CDR3 is TGTGTCAGCTCACCAGCGGGGAACCAAGAGACCCAGTACTTC. The variable domain in full, completed from reference TRBV18 and TRBJ2-5, reads NAGVMQNPRHLVRRRGQEARLRCSPMKGHSHVYWYRQLPEEGLKFMVYLQKENIIDESGMPKERFSAEFPKEGPSILRIQQVVRGDSAAYFCVSSPAGNQETQYFGPGTRLLVL.

This clonotype has only a few counts. V usage is TRBV7-2 and J usage is TRBJ1-2, with 7 bases identical to TRBD1. Germline V CDR1 and CDR2: SGHTA, FQGNSA. The length of the CDR3 is 16 residues. V lost 0 bases and J lost 4; bases outside the gene matches: 8. The CDR3 DNA reads as TGTGCCAGCAGCTTAGCTCCGGGACAGAACATCTATGGCTACACCTTC. It encodes CASSLAPGQNIYGYTF.

The chain carries TRBV11-2 and TRBJ2-3; TRBD2 matches at 9 bases. Germline V gene data show CDR1 as SGHAT and CDR2 as FQNNGV. V lost 3 bases to trimming and J lost 4 bases; unmatched junction nucleotides: 8. The CDR3 is 16 residues long. The CDR3 reads CASSFLAGVVADTQYF. CDR3 nucleotides: TGTGCCAGCAGCTTTTTAGCGGGGGTGGTCGCAGATACGCAGTATTTT.

This clonotype has a handful of counts. V usage is TRBV6-5 and J usage is TRBJ1-4, with D possibly being TRBD1 (5 bases). This CDR3 has 14 residues. From germline, CDR1 is MNHEY and CDR2 SVGAGI. V lost 2 bases and J 8 bases, leaving 12 bases between the germline ends. CDR3 sequence (DNA): TGTGCCAGCAGTTACGGGCAGGGTGAGGAAAAACTGTTTTTT. Translated: CASSYGQGEEKLFF.

This clonotype turned up a few times. The chain is built from TRBV7-9 and TRBJ2-3, with TRBD1 as a possible D gene (5 bases). V lost 4 bases and J 2 bases, leaving 13 bases between the germline ends. CDR3 length equals 15 residues. Germline values: CDR1 SEHNR, CDR2 FQNEAQ (reference sequence). CDR3 in DNA: TGTGCCAGCAGCTCCCCGACAGAGGACACAGATACGCAGTATTTT. Translation: CASSSPTEDTDTQYF. Supplemented by reference TRBV7-9 and TRBJ2-3, the full variable domain reads DTGVSQNPRHKITKRGQNVTFRCDPISEHNRLYWYRQTLGQGPEFLTYFQNEAQLEKSRLLSDRFSAERPKGSFSTLEIQRTEQGDSAMYLCASSSPTEDTDTQYFGPGTRLTVL.

The genes are TRBV6-5 and TRBJ2-5; weak D call: TRBD2 (5 bases). This CDR3 region has 15 residues. Trimming cost V 6 bases and J 5 bases, with 19 bases left between them. Germline CDR1 is MNHEY and CDR2 is SVGAGI. CDR3 amino acids: CASRKLALGWETQYF. Here the CDR3 DNA reads TGTGCCAGCAGAAAGCTAGCCCTGGGGTGGGAGACCCAGTACTTC.

This clonotype was seen ten or more times. The genes are TRBV28 and TRBJ2-3; D gene ambiguous. CDR3 length equals 14 residues. V dropped 4 bases and J dropped 2 bases, with 10 bases sitting between them. Germline V gives CDR1 MDHEN, CDR2 SYDVKM. CDR3 coding DNA: TGTGCCAGCAGTTACCCTCCCCTCACAGATACGCAGTATTTT. The encoded protein is CASSYPPLTDTQYF.

This clonotype was seen a few times. The chain combines TRBV5-1 with TRBJ2-1; 9 nucleotides match TRBD1. The junction had 6 bases not matched to a gene; V was cut back by 3 bases and J by 2 bases. The CDR3 covers 16 residues. Germline CDR1 is SGHRS and CDR2 is YFSETQ. The CDR3 loop is CASSSRQGEAYNEQFF. The DNA for the CDR3 is TGCGCCAGCAGCTCCCGACAGGGGGAGGCCTACAATGAGCAGTTCTTC. The variable domain in full, with the rest retrieved from reference TRBV5-1 and TRBJ2-1, is KAGVTQTPRYLIKTRGQQVTLSCSPISGHRSVSWYQQTPGQGLQFLFEYFSETQRNKGNFPGRFSGRQFSNSRSEMNVSTLELGDSALYLCASSSRQGEAYNEQFFGPGTRLTVL.

V gene TRBV2 combines with J gene TRBJ2-3, with 7 bases identical to TRBD1. V was pared by 6 bases and J by 0 bases, with 3 bases of the junction left unmatched. This CDR3 region has 14 residues. Looked up from germline, CDR1 is SNHLY and CDR2 is FYNNEI. CDR3 sequence: CASRNRGSTDTQYF. As DNA, the CDR3 is TGTGCCAGCAGGAACAGGGGTAGCACAGATACGCAGTATTTT.

The chain carries TRBV12-3 or TRBV12-4 and TRBJ2-7; D unresolved. Trimming took 8 bases from V and 6 from J, leaving 8 bases between them. The length of the CDR3 is 10 residues. In DNA, the CDR3 is TGTGCCAGCTCCGGCAGCGAGCAGTACTTC. This sequence encodes CASSGSEQYF.

The chain combines TRBV20-1 with TRBJ2-1, with D perhaps TRBD2 (6 bases). CDR3 length: 14 amino acids. Trimming cost V 3 bases and J 4 bases, with 13 bases left between them. The germline gives CDR1 DFQATT, CDR2 SNEGSKA (reference sequence). DNA for the CDR3: TGCAGTGCTAGGTCGCGGGGACGATACAATGAGCAGTTCTTC. Translated, it gives CSARSRGRYNEQFF.

V is TRBV4-1 and J is TRBJ2-7; D is uncertain. Germline assignment: CDR1 MGHRA and CDR2 YSYEKL. Trimming left V 0 bases short and J 2 bases short, with 14 bases between. The length of the CDR3 is 16 residues. Here the CDR3 reads CASSQDLAVGAYEQYF. Written as DNA, the CDR3 is TGCGCCAGCAGCCAAGATCTCGCGGTTGGCGCCTACGAGCAGTACTTC.

This clonotype was detected many times. The chain is built from TRBV14 and TRBJ2-7; D is possibly TRBD1 (6 bases). CDR1 SGHDN and CDR2 FVKESK come from the germline V gene. This CDR3 has 12 residues. V dropped 2 bases and J dropped 9 bases, with 11 bases sitting between them. The CDR3 is CASSQSSGVQYF. Here the CDR3 DNA reads TGTGCCAGCAGCCAAAGTTCAGGGGTGCAGTACTTC.

The table lists this clonotype with a few counts. Relative to the germline gene, one junction end is altered; a read error may explain this. The V call is TRBV11-2, the J call TRBJ2-4; TRBD2 is a possible D gene (5 bases). Germline V gives CDR1 SGHAT, CDR2 FQNNGV. This CDR3 has 13 amino acids. CDR3 sequence (DNA): TGTGCCAGCAGCTACCCCGCTAGAGGGCCCCTCCACTTC. It specifies CASSYPARGPLHF.

This clonotype was recorded at least ten times. This chain uses TRBV11-2 with TRBJ2-7; D not resolved. CDR3 size: 12 residues. The V end was cut by 2 bases, the J end by 6 bases, with 8 bases between. Germline V gene sequence: CDR1 SGHAT, CDR2 FQNNGV. This chain's CDR3 is CASSLPGCEQYF. The CDR3 DNA sequence: TGTGCCAGCAGCTTACCTGGGTGCGAGCAGTACTTC.

This clonotype came up a few times. The CDR3 loop is CASSFDRGSLTNEKLFF. CDR3 nucleotide sequence: TGTGCCAGCAGTTTTGACAGGGGGTCTTTAACTAATGAAAAACTGTTTTTT. The chain recombines TRBV12-3 or TRBV12-4 with TRBJ1-4; 9 nucleotides match TRBD1. CDR3 length equals 17 residues. Trimming cost V 3 bases and J 1 base; bases outside gene matches: 6.

The genes are TRBV7-3 and TRBJ2-3; TRBD2 matches at 13 bases. The J segment lost 7 bases and the V segment lost 5 bases, leaving 6 bases of the junction unmatched. The CDR3 loop spans 15 amino acids. CDR1 is SGHTA and CDR2 is FQGTGA in the germline V gene. The CDR3 spells CASSTTSGGANTQYF. Written as DNA, the CDR3 is TGTGCCAGCAGCACAACTAGCGGGGGGGCGAATACGCAGTATTTT.

CDR3 in amino acids: CASSHWRGQLPGGADTQYF. CDR3 DNA: TGTGCCAGCAGTCACTGGCGCGGACAGCTCCCAGGGGGCGCAGATACGCAGTATTTT. The rearrangement links TRBV6-6 to TRBJ2-3; 8 bases line up with TRBD1. Trimming at V came to 5 bases and at J to 4 bases, leaving 20 bases not matched to a gene. CDR3 size: 19 residues. Germline V gives CDR1 MNHNY, CDR2 SVGAGI (reference sequence).

This clonotype was counted a few times. The gene calls are TRBV3-1 and TRBJ1-2; D is uncertain. CDR3 length: 15 residues. Per the germline V gene, CDR1 is LGHDT and CDR2 is YNNKEL (reference sequence). Deletions cut 0 bases from V and 4 bases from J, with 12 bases between. The CDR3 reads CASSQDLRLPYGYTF. DNA for the CDR3: TGTGCCAGCAGCCAAGATCTAAGGTTACCCTATGGCTACACCTTC.

The chain combines TRBV5-1 with TRBJ1-6; no definite D call. Trimming took 2 bases from V and 0 from J, leaving 15 bases between them. The CDR3 is 18 amino acids. The germline CDR1 and CDR2 sequences are SGHRS and YFSETQ. CDR3 amino acids: CASSFRTPESSYNSPLHF. The CDR3, as DNA: TGCGCCAGCAGCTTTAGGACTCCGGAGAGCTCCTATAATTCACCCCTCCACTTT.

The chain employs TRBV7-9 and TRBJ2-3, with D unclear. CDR1 and CDR2 (germline): SEHNR, FQNEAQ (reference sequence). Trimming took 7 bases from V and 4 from J, leaving 6 bases between them. There are 11 residues in the CDR3. The CDR3 DNA sequence: TGTGCCAGCACTCCCGCAGATACGCAGTATTTT. It yields the protein CASTPADTQYF.